This T cell receptor beta chain came from a study of blood T cell repertoires in COVID-19. Study information: T cells, B-cell-depleted T cells, or PBMCs provided the cDNA or gDNA that served as material.

V was cut by 0 bases and J by 5 bases, with 13 bases left in between. Germline-derived CDR1 and CDR2 are SGHRS and YFSETQ. The CDR3 extends over 15 amino acids. Assay: immunoSEQ multiplex PCR; the TCRdb copy retains only in-frame clones and omits some. The sample carries about 100,000 clones, roughly 90% recorded once. Sequenced: peripheral blood. The receptor comes from an older man with acute or convalescent COVID-19. The genes are TRBV5-1 and TRBJ2-3, with a weak D call TRBD2 (6 bases). CDR3 sequence reads: CASSLGVTGEDTQYF. As DNA, the CDR3 is TGCGCCAGCAGCTTGGGTGTCACGGGGGAAGATACGCAGTATTTT.